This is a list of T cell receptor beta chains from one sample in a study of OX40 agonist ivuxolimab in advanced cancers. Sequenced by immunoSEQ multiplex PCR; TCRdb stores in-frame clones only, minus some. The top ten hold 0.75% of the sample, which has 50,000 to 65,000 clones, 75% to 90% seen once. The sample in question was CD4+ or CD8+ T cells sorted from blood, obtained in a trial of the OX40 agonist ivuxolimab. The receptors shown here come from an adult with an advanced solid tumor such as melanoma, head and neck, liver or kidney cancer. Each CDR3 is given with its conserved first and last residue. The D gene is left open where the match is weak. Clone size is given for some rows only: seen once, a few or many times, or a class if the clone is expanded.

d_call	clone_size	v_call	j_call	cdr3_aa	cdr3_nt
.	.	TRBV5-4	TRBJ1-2	CASSHTDLWLANYGYTF	TGTGCCAGCAGCCATACGGACCTCTGGTTAGCTAACTATGGCTACACCTTC
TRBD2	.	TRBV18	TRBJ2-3	CASSPRSGGADTQYF	TGTGCCAGCTCACCGAGGAGCGGGGGGGCAGATACGCAGTATTTT
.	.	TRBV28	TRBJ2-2	CATSQGGVTGELFF	TGTGCCACTTCGCAAGGGGGGGTCACCGGGGAGCTGTTTTTT
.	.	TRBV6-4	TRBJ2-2	CASSARGATTGELFF	TGTGCCAGCAGCGCCAGGGGGGCTACCACCGGGGAGCTGTTTTTT
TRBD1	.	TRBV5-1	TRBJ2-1	CASSFRPGQGVNEQFF	TGCGCCAGCAGCTTTCGACCGGGACAGGGGGTCAATGAGCAGTTCTTC
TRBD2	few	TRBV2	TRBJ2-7	CASSDPSGEAEQYF	TGTGCCAGCAGTGATCCTAGCGGGGAGGCCGAGCAGTACTTC
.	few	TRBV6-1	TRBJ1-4	CATSLGGPGEKLFF	TGTGCCACCAGCCTCGGAGGGCCAGGTGAAAAACTGTTTTTT
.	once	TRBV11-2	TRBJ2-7	CASSLDYPDPPSYEQYF	TGTGCCAGCAGCTTAGATTACCCCGATCCCCCCTCCTACGAGCAGTACTTC
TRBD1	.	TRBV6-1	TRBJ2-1	CASKPGQGNNEQFF	TGTGCCAGCAAGCCGGGACAGGGCAACAATGAGCAGTTCTTC
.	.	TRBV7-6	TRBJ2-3	CASKWGDTQYF	TGTGCCAGCAAATGGGGGGATACGCAGTATTTT
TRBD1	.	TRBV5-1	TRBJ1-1	CASKRTDRATEAFF	TGCGCCAGCAAAAGGACAGACAGGGCCACTGAAGCTTTCTTT
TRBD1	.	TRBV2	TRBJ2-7	CASSTGQGPYEQYF	TGTGCCAGCAGTACTGGACAGGGACCCTACGAGCAGTACTTC
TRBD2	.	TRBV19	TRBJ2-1	CASSMVLAGGLNEQFF	TGTGCCAGTAGTATGGTACTAGCGGGGGGGCTCAATGAGCAGTTCTTC
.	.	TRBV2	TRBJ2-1	CASRTGSSYNEQFF	TGTGCCAGTAGAACAGGGAGCTCCTACAATGAGCAGTTCTTC
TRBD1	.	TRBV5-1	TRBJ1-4	CASSLRTGENEKLFF	TGCGCCAGCAGCTTGAGGACAGGGGAAAATGAAAAACTGTTTTTT
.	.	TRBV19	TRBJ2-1	CASSFSGNSYNEQFF	TGTGCCAGTAGTTTTTCAGGGAACTCCTACAATGAGCAGTTCTTC
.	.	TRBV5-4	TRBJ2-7	CASSPRGGLVEQYF	TGTGCCAGCAGCCCCAGAGGCGGGCTGGTCGAGCAGTACTTC
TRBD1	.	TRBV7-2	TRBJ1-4	CASSPDRGPEKLFF	TGTGCCAGCAGCCCGGACAGGGGTCCTGAAAAACTGTTTTTT
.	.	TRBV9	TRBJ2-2	CASTRLANTGELFF	TGTGCCAGCACCCGACTGGCGAACACCGGGGAGCTGTTTTTT
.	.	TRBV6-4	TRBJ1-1	CASSVRRNTEAFF	TGTGCCAGCAGTGTCCGCCGGAACACTGAAGCTTTCTTT
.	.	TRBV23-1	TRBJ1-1	CASSQSTPRAVTEAFF	TGCGCCAGCAGTCAATCGACACCACGCGCGGTCACTGAAGCTTTCTTT
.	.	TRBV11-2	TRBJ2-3	CASSLSTGIADTQYF	TGTGCCAGCAGCTTATCAACAGGGATAGCAGATACGCAGTATTTT
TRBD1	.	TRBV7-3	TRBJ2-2	CASSPGTGGGELFF	TGTGCCAGCAGCCCCGGGACAGGGGGCGGGGAGCTGTTTTTT
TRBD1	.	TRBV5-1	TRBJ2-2	CASNIGQEPSNTGELFF	TGCGCCAGCAACATCGGACAGGAGCCATCGAACACCGGGGAGCTGTTTTTT
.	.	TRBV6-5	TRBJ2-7	CASSNQGAGEQYF	TGTGCCAGCAGTAACCAGGGAGCCGGGGAGCAGTACTTC
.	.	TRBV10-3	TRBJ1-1	CAIRADTEAFF	TGTGCCATCAGGGCGGACACTGAAGCTTTCTTT
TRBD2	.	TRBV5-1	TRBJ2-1	CASSGGTSGGAWEQFF	TGCGCCAGCAGCGGAGGGACTAGCGGGGGGGCATGGGAGCAGTTCTTC
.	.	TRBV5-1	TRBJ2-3	CASSFNIFADTQYF	TGCGCCAGCAGCTTCAACATTTTTGCAGATACGCAGTATTTT
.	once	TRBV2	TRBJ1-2	CASRADSYGYTF	TGTGCCAGCAGAGCTGACAGCTATGGCTACACCTTC
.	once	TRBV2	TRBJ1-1	CASGGHLNTEAFF	TGTGCCAGCGGGGGACACTTGAACACTGAAGCTTTCTTT
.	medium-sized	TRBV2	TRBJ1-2	CASSAGPNYGYTF	TGTGCCAGCAGTGCCGGCCCGAACTATGGCTACACCTTC
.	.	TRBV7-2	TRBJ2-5	CASSSGSGPETQYF	TGTGCCAGCAGCTCCGGGTCCGGCCCCGAGACCCAGTACTTC
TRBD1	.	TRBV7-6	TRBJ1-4	CASISTGATNEKLFF	TGTGCCAGCATATCTACAGGGGCAACTAATGAAAAACTGTTTTTT
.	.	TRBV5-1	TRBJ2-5	CASSLGDPPETQYF	TGCGCCAGCAGCTTGGGGGACCCACCAGAGACCCAGTACTTC
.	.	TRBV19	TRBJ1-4	CASSTRANEKLFF	TGTGCCAGTAGTACCCGGGCGAATGAAAAACTGTTTTTT
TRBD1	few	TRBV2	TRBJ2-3	CARTGDWGTDTQYF	TGTGCCAGAACAGGGGATTGGGGCACAGATACGCAGTATTTT
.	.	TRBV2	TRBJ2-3	CASSGGLSTDTQYF	TGTGCCAGCAGTGGGGGACTTAGCACAGATACGCAGTATTTT
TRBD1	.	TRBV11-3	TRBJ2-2	CASSARTGNTGELFF	TGTGCCAGCAGCGCCCGGACAGGAAACACCGGGGAGCTGTTTTTT
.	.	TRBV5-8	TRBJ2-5	CASSRYREPAQYF	TGTGCCAGCAGTCGTTACAGGGAGCCGGCCCAGTACTTC
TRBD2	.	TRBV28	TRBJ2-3	CASSSGTSGGFGTDTQYF	TGTGCCAGCAGTTCTGGGACTAGCGGGGGGTTCGGTACAGATACGCAGTATTTT
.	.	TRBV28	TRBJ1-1	CASSLDRNRNTEAFF	TGTGCCAGCAGTTTAGACAGAAACCGAAACACTGAAGCTTTCTTT
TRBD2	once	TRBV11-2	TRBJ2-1	CASSPLAGGPYEQFF	TGTGCCAGCAGCCCCCTAGCGGGGGGGCCTTATGAGCAGTTCTTC
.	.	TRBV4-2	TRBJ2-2	CASSQVDSLVDLTGELFF	TGTGCCAGCAGCCAAGTAGATAGCCTAGTGGACCTGACCGGGGAGCTGTTTTTT
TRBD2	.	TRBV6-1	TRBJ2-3	CASKRGGGGADTQYF	TGTGCCAGCAAGAGGGGCGGGGGGGGCGCAGATACGCAGTATTTT
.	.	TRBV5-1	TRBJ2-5	CASSLGGTPQETQYF	TGCGCCAGCAGCTTGGGTGGGACACCCCAAGAGACCCAGTACTTC
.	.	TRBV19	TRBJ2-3	CASSNAAAASTDTQYF	TGTGCCAGTAGTAACGCGGCGGCCGCTAGCACAGATACGCAGTATTTT
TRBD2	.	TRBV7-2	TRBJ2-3	CASSLLAGGTDTQYF	TGTGCCAGCAGCTTACTAGCGGGGGGCACAGATACGCAGTATTTT
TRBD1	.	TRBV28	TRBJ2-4	CASSFRDRSKNIQYF	TGTGCCAGCAGTTTCCGGGACAGAAGCAAAAACATTCAGTACTTC
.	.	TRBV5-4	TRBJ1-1	CASSSRGGAEAFF	TGTGCCAGCAGCAGCAGGGGAGGGGCTGAAGCTTTCTTT
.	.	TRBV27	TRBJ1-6	CASSRGLESSYNSPLHF	TGTGCCAGCAGTAGGGGACTCGAGAGCTCCTATAATTCACCCCTCCACTTT